This T cell receptor beta chain stems from a study of blood T cell repertoires in COVID-19. This clone has more than one count but fewer than ten. Authors' methods: Using reference gene primer amplification, nucleated cell counts were estimated. Assay used: immunoSEQ multiplex PCR; TCRdb lists only in-frame clones, some missing. Clone size and the V and J calls come from that table; the DNA yielded D and trimming. The sample has some 100,000 clones, just under 80% seen once; the top ten hold roughly 12%. The sequence was obtained from a woman in her 70s with acute or convalescent COVID-19. Input material: peripheral blood.

The CDR3 DNA is TGTGCCAGCAGCTTGGCCCGGGACTACCTAAGTGAAGCTTTCTTT. This sequence encodes CASSLARDYLSEAFF. The genes are TRBV5-8 and TRBJ1-1; tentative D call: TRBD1 (5 bases). Germline assignment: CDR1 SGHTS and CDR2 YDEGEE. The ends were cut back, 0 bases at V and 7 bases at J, with 16 bases in the middle. The CDR3 has 15 amino acids.